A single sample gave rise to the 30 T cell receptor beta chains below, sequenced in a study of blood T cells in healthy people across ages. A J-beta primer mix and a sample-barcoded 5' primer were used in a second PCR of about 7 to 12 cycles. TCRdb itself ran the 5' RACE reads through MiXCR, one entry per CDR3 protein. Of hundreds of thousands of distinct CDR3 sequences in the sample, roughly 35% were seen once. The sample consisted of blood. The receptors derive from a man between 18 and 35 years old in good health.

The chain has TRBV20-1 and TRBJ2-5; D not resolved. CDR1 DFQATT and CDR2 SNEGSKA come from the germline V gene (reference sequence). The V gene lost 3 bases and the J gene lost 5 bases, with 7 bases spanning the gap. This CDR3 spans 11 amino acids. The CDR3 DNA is TGCAGTGCTAGTAGTAGGGAGACCCAGTACTTC. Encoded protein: CSASSRETQYF.

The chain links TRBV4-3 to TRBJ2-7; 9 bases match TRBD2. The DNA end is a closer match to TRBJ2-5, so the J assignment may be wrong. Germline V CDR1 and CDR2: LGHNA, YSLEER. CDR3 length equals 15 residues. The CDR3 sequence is CASSHERGAGETQYF. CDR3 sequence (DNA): TGCGCCAGCAGCCATGAGCGGGGGGCGGGTGAGACCCAGTACTTC.

As DNA, the CDR3 is TGCGCCAGCAGTTTCGACAGGGTGGCTGAGCAGTTCTTC. Translating it yields CASSFDRVAEQFF. The chain links TRBV4-1 to TRBJ2-1; 7 bases map to TRBD1. CDR1 is MGHRA and CDR2 is YSYEKL in the germline V gene. This CDR3 is 13 amino acids long. V lost 6 bases, J lost 9 bases, and 8 bases stayed unmatched.

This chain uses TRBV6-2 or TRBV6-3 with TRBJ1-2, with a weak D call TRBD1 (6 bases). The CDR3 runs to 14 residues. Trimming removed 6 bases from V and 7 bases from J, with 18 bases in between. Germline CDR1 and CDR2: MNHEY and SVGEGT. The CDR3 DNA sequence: TGTGCCAGCAGCAAGACCTACAGGGAATCTGGCTACACCTTC. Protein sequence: CASSKTYRESGYTF.

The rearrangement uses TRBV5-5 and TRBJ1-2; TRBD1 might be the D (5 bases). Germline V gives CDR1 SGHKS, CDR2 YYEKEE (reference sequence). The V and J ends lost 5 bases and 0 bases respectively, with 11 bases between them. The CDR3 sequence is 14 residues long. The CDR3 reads CASSHTTANYGYTF. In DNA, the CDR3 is TGTGCCAGCAGTCATACGACAGCTAACTATGGCTACACCTTC. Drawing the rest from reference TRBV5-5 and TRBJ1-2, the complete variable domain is DAGVTQSPTHLIKTRGQQVTLRCSPISGHKSVSWYQQVLGQGPQFIFQYYEKEERGRGNFPDRFSARQFPNYSSELNVNALLLGDSALYLCASSHTTANYGYTFGSGTRLTVV.

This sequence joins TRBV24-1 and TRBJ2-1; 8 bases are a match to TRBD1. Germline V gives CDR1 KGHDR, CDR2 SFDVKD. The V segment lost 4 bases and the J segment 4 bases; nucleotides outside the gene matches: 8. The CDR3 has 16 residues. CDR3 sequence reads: CATSETGTGGYNEQFF. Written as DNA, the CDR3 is TGTGCCACCAGTGAAACTGGGACAGGCGGATACAATGAGCAGTTCTTC.

CDR3 sequence: CSATLAGGPLEQFF. DNA of the CDR3: TGCAGTGCAACCTTAGCGGGGGGGCCATTAGAGCAGTTCTTC. The J gene is TRBJ2-1, the V gene TRBV20-1, with 11 bases aligning to TRBD2. CDR1 and CDR2 (germline): DFQATT, SNEGSKA (reference sequence). After removal of 6 bases from V and 10 bases from J, the junction contained 11 bases not matched to a gene. The CDR3 is made up of 14 amino acids.

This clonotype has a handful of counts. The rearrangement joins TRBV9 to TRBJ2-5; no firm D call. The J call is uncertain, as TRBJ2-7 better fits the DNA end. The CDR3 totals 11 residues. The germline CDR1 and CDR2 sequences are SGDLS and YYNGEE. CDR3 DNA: TGTGCCAGCAGCGTCACCGGCGAGCAGTACTTC. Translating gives CASSVTGEQYF.

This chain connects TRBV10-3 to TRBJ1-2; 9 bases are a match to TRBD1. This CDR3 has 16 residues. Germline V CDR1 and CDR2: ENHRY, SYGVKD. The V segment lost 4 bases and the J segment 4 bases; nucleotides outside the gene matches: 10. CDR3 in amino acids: CAISGQGTGTFYGYTF. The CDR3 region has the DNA TGTGCCATCAGTGGTCAGGGGACAGGGACGTTCTATGGCTACACCTTC.

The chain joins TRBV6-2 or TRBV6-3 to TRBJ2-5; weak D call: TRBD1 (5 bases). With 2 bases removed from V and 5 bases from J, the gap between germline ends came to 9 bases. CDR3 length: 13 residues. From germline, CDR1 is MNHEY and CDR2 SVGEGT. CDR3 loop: CASSYDWGETQYF. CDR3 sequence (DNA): TGTGCCAGCAGTTACGACTGGGGCGAGACCCAGTACTTC.

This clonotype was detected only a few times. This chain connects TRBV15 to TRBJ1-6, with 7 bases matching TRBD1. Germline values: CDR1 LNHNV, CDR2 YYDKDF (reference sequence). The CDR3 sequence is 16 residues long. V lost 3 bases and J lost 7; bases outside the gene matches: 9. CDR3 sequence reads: CATSRHGQARNSPLHF. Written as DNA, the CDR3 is TGTGCCACCAGCAGGCACGGACAGGCGAGAAATTCACCCCTCCACTTT.

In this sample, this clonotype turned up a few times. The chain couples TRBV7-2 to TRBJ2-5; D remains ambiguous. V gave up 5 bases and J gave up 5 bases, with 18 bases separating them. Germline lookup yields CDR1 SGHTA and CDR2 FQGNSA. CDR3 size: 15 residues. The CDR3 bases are TGTGCCAGCAGCCCCGGGTGGCTCATCCGCGAGACCCAGTACTTC. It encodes CASSPGWLIRETQYF.

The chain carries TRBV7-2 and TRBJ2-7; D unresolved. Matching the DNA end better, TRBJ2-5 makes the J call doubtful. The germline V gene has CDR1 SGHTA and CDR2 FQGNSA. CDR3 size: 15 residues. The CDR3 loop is CASSLEAATQETQYF. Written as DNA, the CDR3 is TGTGCCAGCAGCTTAGAGGCGGCAACCCAAGAGACCCAGTACTTC.

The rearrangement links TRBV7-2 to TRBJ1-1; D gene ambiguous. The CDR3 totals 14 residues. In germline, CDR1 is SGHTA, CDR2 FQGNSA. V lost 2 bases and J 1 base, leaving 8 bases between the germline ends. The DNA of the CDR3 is TGTGCCAGCAGCTTAATCGGGAGGAACACTGAAGCTTTCTTT. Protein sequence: CASSLIGRNTEAFF.

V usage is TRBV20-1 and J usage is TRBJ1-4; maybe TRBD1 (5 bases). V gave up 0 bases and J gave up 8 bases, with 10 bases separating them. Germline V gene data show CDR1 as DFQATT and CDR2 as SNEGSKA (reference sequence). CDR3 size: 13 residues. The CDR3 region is CSARDAGLEKLFF. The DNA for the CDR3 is TGCAGTGCTAGAGATGCAGGGCTGGAAAAACTGTTTTTT.

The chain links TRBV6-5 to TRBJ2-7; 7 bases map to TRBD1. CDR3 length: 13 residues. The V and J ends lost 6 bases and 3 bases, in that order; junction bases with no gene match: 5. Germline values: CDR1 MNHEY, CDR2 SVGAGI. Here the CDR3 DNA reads TGTGCCAGCAGGACAGGGAGACTCTACGAGCAGTACTTC. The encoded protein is CASRTGRLYEQYF.

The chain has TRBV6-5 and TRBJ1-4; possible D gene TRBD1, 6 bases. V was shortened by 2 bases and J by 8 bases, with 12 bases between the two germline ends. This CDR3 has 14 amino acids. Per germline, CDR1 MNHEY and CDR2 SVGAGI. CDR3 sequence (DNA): TGTGCCAGCAGTTACAGGGGGGACGGAGAAAAACTGTTTTTT. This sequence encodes CASSYRGDGEKLFF.

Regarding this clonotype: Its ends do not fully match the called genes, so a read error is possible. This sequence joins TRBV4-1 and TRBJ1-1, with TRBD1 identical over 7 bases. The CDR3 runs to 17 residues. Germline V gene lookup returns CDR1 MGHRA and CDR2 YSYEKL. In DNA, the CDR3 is TGCGCCGGCAGCCTCCCACGTGGGCAGGGGGGTTACACTGAAGCTTTCTTT. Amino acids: CAGSLPRGQGGYTEAFF.

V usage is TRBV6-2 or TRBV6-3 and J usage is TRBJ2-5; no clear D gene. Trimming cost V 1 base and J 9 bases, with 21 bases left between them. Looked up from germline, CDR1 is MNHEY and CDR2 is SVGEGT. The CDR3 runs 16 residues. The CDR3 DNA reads TGTGCCAGCAGTTACTTAGCTGGTCTGGGCCAGGACGCCCAGTACTTC. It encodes CASSYLAGLGQDAQYF.

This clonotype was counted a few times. In nucleotides, the CDR3 is TGTGCCAGCAGACGCGGGACTAGCGGGGAGAACACCGGGGAGCTGTTTTTT. Amino acids: CASRRGTSGENTGELFF. This chain uses TRBV12-3 or TRBV12-4 with TRBJ2-2; TRBD2 matches at 13 bases. Losses at the gene ends were 6 bases for V and 1 base for J; bases not matched to a gene: 5. This CDR3 comprises 17 residues.

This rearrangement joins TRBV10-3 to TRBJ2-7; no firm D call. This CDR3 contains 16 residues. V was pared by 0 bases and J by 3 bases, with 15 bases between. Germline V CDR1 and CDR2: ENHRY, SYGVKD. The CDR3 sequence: CAISESIRVRVYEQYF. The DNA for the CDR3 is TGTGCCATCAGTGAGTCGATACGGGTAAGGGTCTACGAGCAGTACTTC.

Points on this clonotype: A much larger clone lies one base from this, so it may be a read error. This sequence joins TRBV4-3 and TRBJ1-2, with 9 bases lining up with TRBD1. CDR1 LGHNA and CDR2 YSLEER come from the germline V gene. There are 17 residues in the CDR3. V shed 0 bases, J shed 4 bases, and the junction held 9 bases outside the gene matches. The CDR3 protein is CASSQDLGDRGTYGYTF. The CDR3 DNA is TGCGCCAGCAGCCAAGATTTGGGAGACAGGGGGACCTATGGCTACACCTTC.

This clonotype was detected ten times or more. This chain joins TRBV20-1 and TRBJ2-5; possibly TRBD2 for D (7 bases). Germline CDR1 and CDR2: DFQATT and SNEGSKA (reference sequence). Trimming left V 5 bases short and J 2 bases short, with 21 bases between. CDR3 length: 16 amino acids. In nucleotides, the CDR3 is TGCAGTGCTCCTTCGTGGGAGGGGGGCCCACAAGAGACCCAGTACTTC. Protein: CSAPSWEGGPQETQYF.

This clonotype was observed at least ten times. The CDR3 loop is CASSLSTGGGYGYTF. The CDR3 nucleotides are TGTGCCAGCAGCTTAAGTACAGGGGGAGGCTATGGCTACACCTTC. V gene TRBV27 combines with J gene TRBJ1-2; TRBD1 agrees at 8 bases. This CDR3 contains 15 residues. Germline CDR1 reads MNHEY; CDR2 reads SMNVEV (reference sequence). J gave up 4 bases and V 6 bases, and 10 bases lay outside the gene matches.

The CDR3 nucleotides are TGTGCCACCGAAGGGACACCGGTTGGAAAGACCCAGTACTTC. It translates to CATEGTPVGKTQYF. The V gene is TRBV24-1, the J gene TRBJ2-4, with D possibly being TRBD1 (6 bases). Judging by the DNA end, TRBJ2-5 fits better; the J call may be wrong. The CDR3 sequence is 14 residues long. Germline V gene data show CDR1 as KGHDR and CDR2 as SFDVKD.

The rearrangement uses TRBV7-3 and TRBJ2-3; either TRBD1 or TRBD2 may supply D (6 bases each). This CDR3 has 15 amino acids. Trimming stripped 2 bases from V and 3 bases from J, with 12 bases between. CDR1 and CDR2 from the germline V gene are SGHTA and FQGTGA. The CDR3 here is CASSLRGRRTDTQYF. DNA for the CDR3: TGTGCCAGCAGCTTACGGGGGCGCAGGACAGATACGCAGTATTTT.

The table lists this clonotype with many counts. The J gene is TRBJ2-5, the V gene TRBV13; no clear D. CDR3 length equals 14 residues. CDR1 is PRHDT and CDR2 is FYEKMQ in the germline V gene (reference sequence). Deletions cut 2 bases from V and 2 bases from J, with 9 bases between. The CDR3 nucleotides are TGTGCCAGCAGCTTATGGAGCGTACAAGAGACCCAGTACTTC. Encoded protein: CASSLWSVQETQYF.

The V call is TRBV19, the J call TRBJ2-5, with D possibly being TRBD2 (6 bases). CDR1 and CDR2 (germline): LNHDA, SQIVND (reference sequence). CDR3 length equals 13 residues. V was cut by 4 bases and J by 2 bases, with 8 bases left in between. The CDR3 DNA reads TGTGCCAGTAGTACTAGCGCACAAGAGACCCAGTACTTC. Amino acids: CASSTSAQETQYF.

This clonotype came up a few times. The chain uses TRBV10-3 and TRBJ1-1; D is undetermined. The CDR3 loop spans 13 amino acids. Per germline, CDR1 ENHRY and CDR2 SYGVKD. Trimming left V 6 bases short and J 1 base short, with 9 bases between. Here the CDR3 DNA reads TGTGCCATCAGGGGTTCTTGGAACACTGAAGCTTTCTTT. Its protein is CAIRGSWNTEAFF.

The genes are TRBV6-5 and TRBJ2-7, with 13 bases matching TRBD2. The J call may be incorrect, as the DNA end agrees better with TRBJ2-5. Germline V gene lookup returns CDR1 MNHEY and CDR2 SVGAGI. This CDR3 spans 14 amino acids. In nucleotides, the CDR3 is TGTGCCAGCAGGCCACTAGCGGGAGGGGAGACCCAGTACTTC. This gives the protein CASRPLAGGETQYF.